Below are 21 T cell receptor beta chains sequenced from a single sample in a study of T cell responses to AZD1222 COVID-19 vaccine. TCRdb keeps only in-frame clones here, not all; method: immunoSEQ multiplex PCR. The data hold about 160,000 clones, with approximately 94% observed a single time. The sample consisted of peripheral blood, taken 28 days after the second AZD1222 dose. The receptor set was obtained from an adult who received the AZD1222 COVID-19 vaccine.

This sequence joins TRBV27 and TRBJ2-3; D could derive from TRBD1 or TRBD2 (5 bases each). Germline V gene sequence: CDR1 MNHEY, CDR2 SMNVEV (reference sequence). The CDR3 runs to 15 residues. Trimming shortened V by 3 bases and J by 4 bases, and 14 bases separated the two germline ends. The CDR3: CASSLRGQGPDTQYF. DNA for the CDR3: TGTGCCAGCAGTTTGAGGGGCCAGGGACCAGATACGCAGTATTTT.

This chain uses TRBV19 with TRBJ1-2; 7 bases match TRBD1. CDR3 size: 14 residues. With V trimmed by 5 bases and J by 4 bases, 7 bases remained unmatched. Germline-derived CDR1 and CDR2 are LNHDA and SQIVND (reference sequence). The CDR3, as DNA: TGTGCCAGTAGTCTTCACAGGGGCTCCTATGGCTACACCTTC. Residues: CASSLHRGSYGYTF.

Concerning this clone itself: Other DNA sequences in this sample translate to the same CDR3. Here the CDR3 DNA reads TGTGCCAGCAGTTTTACGGGTGGCTATGGCTACACCTTC. This gives the protein CASSFTGGYGYTF. The genes are TRBV28 and TRBJ1-2; D uncertain. CDR1 is MDHEN, CDR2 SYDVKM, per germline. V was shortened by 3 bases and J by 4 bases, with 9 bases between the two germline ends. CDR3 length equals 13 residues.

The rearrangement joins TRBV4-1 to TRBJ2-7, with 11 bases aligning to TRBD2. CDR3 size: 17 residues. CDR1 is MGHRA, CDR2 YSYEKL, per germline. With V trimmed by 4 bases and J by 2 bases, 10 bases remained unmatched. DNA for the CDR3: TGCGCCAGCAGCCTTAGACTAGCGGGACAAAATGCCTACGAGCAGTACTTC. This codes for CASSLRLAGQNAYEQYF.

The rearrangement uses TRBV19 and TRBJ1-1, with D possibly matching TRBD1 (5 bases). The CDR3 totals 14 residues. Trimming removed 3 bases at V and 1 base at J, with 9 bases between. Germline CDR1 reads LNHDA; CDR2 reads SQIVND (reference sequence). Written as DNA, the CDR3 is TGTGCCAGTAGTATCGGGGGGACGAACACTGAAGCTTTCTTT. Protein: CASSIGGTNTEAFF.

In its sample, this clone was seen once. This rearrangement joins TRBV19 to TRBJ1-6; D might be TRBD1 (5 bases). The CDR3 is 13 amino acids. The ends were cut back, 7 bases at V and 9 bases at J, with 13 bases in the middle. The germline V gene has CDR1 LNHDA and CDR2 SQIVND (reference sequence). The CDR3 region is CASTMGGGSPLHF. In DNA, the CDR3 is TGTGCCAGTACCATGGGGGGGGGTTCACCCCTCCACTTT.

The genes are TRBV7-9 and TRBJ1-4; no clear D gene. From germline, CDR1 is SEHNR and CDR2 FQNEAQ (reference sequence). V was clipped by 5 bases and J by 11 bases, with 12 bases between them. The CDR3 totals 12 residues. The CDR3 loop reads CASSPELVKLFF. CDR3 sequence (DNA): TGTGCCAGCAGCCCAGAGCTGGTGAAACTGTTTTTT. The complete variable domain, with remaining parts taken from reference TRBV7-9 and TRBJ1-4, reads DTGVSQNPRHKITKRGQNVTFRCDPISEHNRLYWYRQTLGQGPEFLTYFQNEAQLEKSRLLSDRFSAERPKGSFSTLEIQRTEQGDSAMYLCASSPELVKLFFGSGTQLSVL.

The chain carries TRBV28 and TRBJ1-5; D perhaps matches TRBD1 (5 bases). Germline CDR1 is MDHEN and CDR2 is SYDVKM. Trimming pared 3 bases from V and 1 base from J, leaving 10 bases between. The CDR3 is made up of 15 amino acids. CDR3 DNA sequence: TGTGCCAGCAGTTTTCGGGGGGAGAGCAATCAGCCCCAGCATTTT. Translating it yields CASSFRGESNQPQHF.

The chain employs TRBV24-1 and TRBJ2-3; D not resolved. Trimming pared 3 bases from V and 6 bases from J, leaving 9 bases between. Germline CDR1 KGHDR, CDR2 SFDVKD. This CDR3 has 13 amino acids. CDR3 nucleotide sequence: TGTGCCACCAGTGATCCACCATCTGATACGCAGTATTTT. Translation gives CATSDPPSDTQYF.

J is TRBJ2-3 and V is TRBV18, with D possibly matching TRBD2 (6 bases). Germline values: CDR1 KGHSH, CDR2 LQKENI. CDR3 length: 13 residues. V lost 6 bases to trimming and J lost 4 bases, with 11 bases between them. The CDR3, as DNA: TGTGCCAGCTCTTGGGACTCTTCAGATACGCAGTATTTT. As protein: CASSWDSSDTQYF.

The CDR3 protein is CASSPGLAGGDEQFF. The CDR3 DNA is TGTGCCAGCAGCCCCGGACTAGCGGGAGGGGATGAGCAGTTCTTC. The V call is TRBV7-2, the J call TRBJ2-1; TRBD2 aligns across 15 bases. Germline lookup yields CDR1 SGHTA and CDR2 FQGNSA. J gave up 8 bases and V 5 bases, and 4 bases lay outside the gene matches. The CDR3 has 15 amino acids.

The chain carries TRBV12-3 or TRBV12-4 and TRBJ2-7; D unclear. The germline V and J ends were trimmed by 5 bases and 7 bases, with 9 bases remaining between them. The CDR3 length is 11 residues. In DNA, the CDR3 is TGTGCCAGCAGTACCCTCTTGGAGCAGTACTTC. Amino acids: CASSTLLEQYF.

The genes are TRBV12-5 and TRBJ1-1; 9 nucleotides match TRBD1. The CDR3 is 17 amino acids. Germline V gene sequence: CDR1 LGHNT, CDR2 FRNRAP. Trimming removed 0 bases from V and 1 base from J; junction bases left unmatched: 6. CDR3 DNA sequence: TGTGCTAGTGGTTTGGTAACTACAGGGGGCGCGAACACTGAAGCTTTCTTT. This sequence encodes CASGLVTTGGANTEAFF. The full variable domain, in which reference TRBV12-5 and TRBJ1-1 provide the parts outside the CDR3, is DARVTQTPRHKVTEMGQEVTMRCQPILGHNTVFWYRQTMMQGLELLAYFRNRAPLDDSGMPKDRFSAEMPDATLATLKIQPSEPRDSAVYFCASGLVTTGGANTEAFFGQGTRLTVV.

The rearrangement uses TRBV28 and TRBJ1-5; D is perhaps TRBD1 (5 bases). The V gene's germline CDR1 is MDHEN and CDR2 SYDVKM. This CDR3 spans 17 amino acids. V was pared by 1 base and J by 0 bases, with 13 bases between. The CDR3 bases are TGTGCCAGCAGTTTATTCGGACGGGGGAATAGCAATCAGCCCCAGCATTTT. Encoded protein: CASSLFGRGNSNQPQHF.

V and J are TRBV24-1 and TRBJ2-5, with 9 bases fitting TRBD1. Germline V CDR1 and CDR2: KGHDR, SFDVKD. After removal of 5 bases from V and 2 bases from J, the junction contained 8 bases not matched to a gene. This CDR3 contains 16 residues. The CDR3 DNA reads TGTGCCACCAGTGGGATAATAGGGACAGGGCAAGAGACCCAGTACTTC. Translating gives CATSGIIGTGQETQYF.

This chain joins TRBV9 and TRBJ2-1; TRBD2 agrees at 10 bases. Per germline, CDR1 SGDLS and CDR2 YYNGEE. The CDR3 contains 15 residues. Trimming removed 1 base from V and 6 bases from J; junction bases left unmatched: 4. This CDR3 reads CASSVLAGVSNEQFF. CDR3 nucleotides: TGTGCCAGCAGCGTACTAGCGGGAGTTTCCAATGAGCAGTTCTTC.

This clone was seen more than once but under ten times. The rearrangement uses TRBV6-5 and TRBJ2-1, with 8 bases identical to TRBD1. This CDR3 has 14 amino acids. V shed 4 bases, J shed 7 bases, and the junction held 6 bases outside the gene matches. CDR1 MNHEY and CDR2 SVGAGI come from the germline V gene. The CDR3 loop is CASSWDRNTNEQFF. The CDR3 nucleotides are TGTGCCAGCAGTTGGGACAGGAATACAAATGAGCAGTTCTTC.

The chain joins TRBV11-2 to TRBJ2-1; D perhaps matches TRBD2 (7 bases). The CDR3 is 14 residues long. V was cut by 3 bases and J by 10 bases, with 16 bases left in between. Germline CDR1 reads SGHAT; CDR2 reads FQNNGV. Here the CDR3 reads CASSLRGRAEEQFF. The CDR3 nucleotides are TGTGCCAGCAGCTTGAGGGGGAGGGCCGAAGAGCAGTTCTTC.

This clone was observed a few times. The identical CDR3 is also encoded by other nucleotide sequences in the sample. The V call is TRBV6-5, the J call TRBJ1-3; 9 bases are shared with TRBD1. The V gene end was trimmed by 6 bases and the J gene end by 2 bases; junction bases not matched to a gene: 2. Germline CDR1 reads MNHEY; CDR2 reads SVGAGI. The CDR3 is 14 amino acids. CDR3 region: CASRDRGAGNTIYF. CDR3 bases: TGTGCCAGCAGGGACAGGGGCGCTGGAAACACCATATATTTT.

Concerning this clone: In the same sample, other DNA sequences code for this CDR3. The CDR3 here is CASSPQGTNEKLFF. In nucleotides, the CDR3 is TGTGCCAGCTCACCCCAGGGAACTAATGAAAAACTGTTTTTT. The chain carries TRBV18 and TRBJ1-4, with a possible D match to TRBD1 (5 bases). Trimming cost V 3 bases and J 1 base, with 6 bases left between them. The CDR3 covers 14 residues. Germline V lookup: CDR1 KGHSH, CDR2 LQKENI.

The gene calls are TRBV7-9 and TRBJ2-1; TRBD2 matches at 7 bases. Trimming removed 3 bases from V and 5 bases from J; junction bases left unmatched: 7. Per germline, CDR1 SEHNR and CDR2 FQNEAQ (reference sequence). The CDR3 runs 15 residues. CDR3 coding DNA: TGTGCCAGCAGCTTCACCGGGACTAAAGACAATGAGCAGTTCTTC. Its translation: CASSFTGTKDNEQFF.